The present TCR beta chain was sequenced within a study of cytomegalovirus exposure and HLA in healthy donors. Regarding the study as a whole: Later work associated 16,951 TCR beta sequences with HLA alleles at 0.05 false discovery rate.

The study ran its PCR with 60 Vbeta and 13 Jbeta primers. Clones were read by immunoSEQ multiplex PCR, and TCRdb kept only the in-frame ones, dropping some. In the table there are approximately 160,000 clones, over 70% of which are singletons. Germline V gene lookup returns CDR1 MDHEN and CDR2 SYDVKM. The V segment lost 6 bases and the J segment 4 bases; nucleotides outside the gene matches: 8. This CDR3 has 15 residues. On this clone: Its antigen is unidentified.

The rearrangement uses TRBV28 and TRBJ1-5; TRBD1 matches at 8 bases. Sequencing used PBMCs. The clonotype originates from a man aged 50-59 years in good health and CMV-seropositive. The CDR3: CASRTKDRANQPQHF. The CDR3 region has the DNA TGTGCCAGCAGAACTAAGGACAGGGCAAATCAGCCCCAGCATTTT.